Shown below are 5 T cell receptor beta chains from a single sample sequenced in a study of shared clonotypes between healthy human individuals (dated by TCRdb to 2020 to 2022). The library was built by means of the immunoSEQ multiplex PCR assay. The table comes from immuneACCESS by way of TCRdb, which keeps in-frame sequences with V and J called. Part of the clones is missing from these tables; in studies checked, under half for an unresolved V gene and the rest for unknown reasons. For this sample there are 1,400,000 or so clones; about 98.5% appear just once. 0.36% of the sample is in the top ten clones. Material for sequencing was naive CD4+ T cells sorted from blood. Per the publication, the cell subset or site label means: CD45RA+ positively selected. The receptors here all came from a man younger than 45 in good health.

This sequence joins TRBV27 and TRBJ2-3; 13 positions match TRBD2. The CDR3 is 19 residues long. Germline assignment: CDR1 MNHEY and CDR2 SMNVEV (reference sequence). The ends lost 5 bases at V and 0 bases at J; junction bases unmatched: 11. CDR3 sequence: CASSLTGTSGIPSTDTQYF. In DNA, the CDR3 is TGTGCCAGCAGTCTCACCGGGACTAGCGGGATCCCTAGCACAGATACGCAGTATTTT.

This chain connects TRBV30 to TRBJ1-5, with TRBD1 matching over 7 bases. Germline V gene data show CDR1 as GTSNPN and CDR2 as SVGIG (reference sequence). The junction had 6 bases not matched to a gene; V was cut back by 3 bases and J by 4 bases. This CDR3 comprises 14 residues. CDR3 sequence reads: CAWRDRVRNQPQHF. The CDR3 region has the DNA TGTGCCTGGAGAGACAGGGTTCGGAATCAGCCCCAGCATTTT.

The CDR3 DNA is TGTGCCAGCAGCCCCAGCTCGACCCTCTCTGGGGCCAACGTCCTGACTTTC. Protein product: CASSPSSTLSGANVLTF. This chain links TRBV7-6 with TRBJ2-6, with D unresolved. The germline V and J ends were trimmed by 5 bases and 0 bases, with 14 bases remaining between them. Germline loops: CDR1 SGHVS, CDR2 FNYEAQ. This CDR3 spans 17 amino acids.

The chain is built from TRBV6-1 and TRBJ1-5; D might be TRBD1 (5 bases). Deletions cut 7 bases from V and 7 bases from J, with 14 bases between. The CDR3 consists of 13 residues. Germline loops: CDR1 MNHNS, CDR2 SASEGT. This chain's CDR3 is CASNGGSGQPQHF. The CDR3 nucleotides read TGTGCCAGCAATGGGGGATCGGGGCAGCCCCAGCATTTT.

This rearrangement joins TRBV2 to TRBJ2-2, with a possible D match to TRBD1 (6 bases). CDR1 is SNHLY and CDR2 is FYNNEI in the germline V gene. V shed 2 bases and J shed 7 bases, with 11 bases lying between them. The CDR3 length is 14 residues. The CDR3 nucleotides are TGTGCCAGCAGTGAAATTGAACAGGGCGGGGAGCTGTTTTTT. Protein sequence: CASSEIEQGGELFF.